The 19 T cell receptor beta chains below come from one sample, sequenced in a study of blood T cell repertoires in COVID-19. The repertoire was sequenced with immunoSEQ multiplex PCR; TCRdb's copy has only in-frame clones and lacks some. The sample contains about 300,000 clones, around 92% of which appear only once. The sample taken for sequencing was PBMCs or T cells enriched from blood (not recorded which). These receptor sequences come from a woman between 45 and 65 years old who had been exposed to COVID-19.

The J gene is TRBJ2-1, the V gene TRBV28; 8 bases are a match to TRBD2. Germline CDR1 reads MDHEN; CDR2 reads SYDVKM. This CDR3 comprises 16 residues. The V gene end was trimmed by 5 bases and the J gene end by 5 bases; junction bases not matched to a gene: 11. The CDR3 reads CASSQTDGGGNNEQFF. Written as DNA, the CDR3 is TGTGCCAGCAGTCAGACGGATGGCGGGGGGAACAATGAGCAGTTCTTC. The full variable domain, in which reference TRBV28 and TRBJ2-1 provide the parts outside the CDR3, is DVKVTQSSRYLVKRTGEKVFLECVQDMDHENMFWYRQDPGLGLRLIYFSYDVKMKEKGDIPEGYSVSREKKERFSLILESASTNQTSMYLCASSQTDGGGNNEQFFGPGTRLTVL.

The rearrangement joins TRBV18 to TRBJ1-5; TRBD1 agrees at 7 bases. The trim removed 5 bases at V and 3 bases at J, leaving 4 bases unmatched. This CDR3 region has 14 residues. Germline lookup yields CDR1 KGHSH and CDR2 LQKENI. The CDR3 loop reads CASSTDRVNQPQHF. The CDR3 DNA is TGTGCCAGCTCAACAGACAGGGTCAATCAGCCCCAGCATTTT.

The CDR3 DNA follows: TGTGCCAGCAGTCCATGGACAGGGGTGAACACTGAAGCTTTCTTT. Residues: CASSPWTGVNTEAFF. V usage is TRBV28 and J usage is TRBJ1-1; 9 nucleotides align to TRBD1. CDR3 length equals 15 residues. Germline V CDR1 and CDR2: MDHEN, SYDVKM. After removal of 5 bases from V and 0 bases from J, the junction contained 4 bases not matched to a gene.

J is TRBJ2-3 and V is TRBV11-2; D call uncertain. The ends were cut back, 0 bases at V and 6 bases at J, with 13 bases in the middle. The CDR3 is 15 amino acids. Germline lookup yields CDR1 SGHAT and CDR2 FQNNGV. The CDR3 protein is CASSLDSRFVDTQYF. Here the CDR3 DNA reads TGTGCCAGCAGCTTAGATTCTAGATTTGTGGATACGCAGTATTTT.

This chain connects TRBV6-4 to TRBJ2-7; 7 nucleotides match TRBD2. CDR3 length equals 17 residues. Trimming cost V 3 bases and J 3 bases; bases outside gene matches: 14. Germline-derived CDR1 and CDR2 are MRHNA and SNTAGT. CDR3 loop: CASSEGGFGRNYYEQYF. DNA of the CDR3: TGTGCCAGCAGTGAGGGGGGGTTCGGACGGAACTACTACGAGCAGTACTTC.

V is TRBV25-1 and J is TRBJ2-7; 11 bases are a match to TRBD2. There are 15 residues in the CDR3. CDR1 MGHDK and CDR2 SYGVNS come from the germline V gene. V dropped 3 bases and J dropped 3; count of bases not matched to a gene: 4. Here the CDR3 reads CASSDTSGGRYEQYF. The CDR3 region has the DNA TGTGCCAGCAGTGATACTAGCGGGGGTCGCTACGAGCAGTACTTC.

CDR3 amino acids: CASSLVQEQYF. Written as DNA, the CDR3 is TGTGCCAGCAGCTTGGTTCAGGAGCAGTACTTC. This chain links TRBV5-6 with TRBJ2-7; D ambiguous. The CDR3 runs to 11 residues. The germline gives CDR1 SGHDT, CDR2 YYEEEE. Deletions cut 0 bases from V and 7 bases from J, with 5 bases between.

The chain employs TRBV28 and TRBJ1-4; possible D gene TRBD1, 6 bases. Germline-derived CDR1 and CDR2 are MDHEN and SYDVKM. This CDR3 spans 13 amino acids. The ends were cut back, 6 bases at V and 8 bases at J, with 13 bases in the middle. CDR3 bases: TGTGCCAGCAGGAGGGGGGGAAGAGAAAAACTGTTTTTT. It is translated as CASRRGGREKLFF.

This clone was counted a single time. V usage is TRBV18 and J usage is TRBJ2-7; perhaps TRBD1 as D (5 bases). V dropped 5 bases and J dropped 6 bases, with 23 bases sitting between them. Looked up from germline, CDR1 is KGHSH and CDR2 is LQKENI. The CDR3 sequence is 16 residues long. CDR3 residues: CASSDQIGRAYTEQYF. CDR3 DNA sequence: TGTGCCAGCTCAGACCAGATCGGCAGGGCATACACCGAGCAGTACTTC.

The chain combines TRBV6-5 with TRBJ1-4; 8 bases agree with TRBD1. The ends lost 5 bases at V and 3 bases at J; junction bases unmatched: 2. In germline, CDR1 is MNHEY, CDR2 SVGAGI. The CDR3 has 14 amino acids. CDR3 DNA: TGTGCCAGCAGTCTGGACAGGGCTAATGAAAAACTGTTTTTT. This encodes CASSLDRANEKLFF.

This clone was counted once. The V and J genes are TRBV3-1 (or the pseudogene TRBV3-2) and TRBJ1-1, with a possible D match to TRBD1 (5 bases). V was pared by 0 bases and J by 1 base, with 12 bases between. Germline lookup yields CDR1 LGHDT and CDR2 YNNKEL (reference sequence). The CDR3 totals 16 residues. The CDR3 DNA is TGTGCCAGCAGCCAAGAGCTGACAGTGAAGAACACTGAAGCTTTCTTT. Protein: CASSQELTVKNTEAFF.

The CDR3 spells CASRLDSSTNEKLFF. The DNA of the CDR3 is TGTGCCAGCAGACTGGACTCCTCAACTAATGAAAAACTGTTTTTT. The chain couples TRBV28 to TRBJ1-4; D unclear. V lost 6 bases and J 0 bases, leaving 11 bases between the germline ends. The CDR3 totals 15 residues. Germline-derived CDR1 and CDR2 are MDHEN and SYDVKM.

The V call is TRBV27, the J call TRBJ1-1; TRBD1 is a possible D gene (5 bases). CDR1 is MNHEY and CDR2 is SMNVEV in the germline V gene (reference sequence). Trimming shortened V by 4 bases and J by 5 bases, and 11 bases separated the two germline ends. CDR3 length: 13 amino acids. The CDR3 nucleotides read TGTGCCAGCAGTTGGAAGGGGAATACTGAAGCTTTCTTT. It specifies CASSWKGNTEAFF.

The CDR3 DNA reads TGTGCCAAAAGGACACCCGGATTGAACACTGAAGCTTTCTTT. Translated: CAKRTPGLNTEAFF. This sequence joins TRBV30 and TRBJ1-1, with D maybe TRBD1 (5 bases). The CDR3 is made up of 14 amino acids. Per the germline V gene, CDR1 is GTSNPN and CDR2 is SVGIG (reference sequence). Trimming took 8 bases from V and 0 from J, leaving 16 bases between them.

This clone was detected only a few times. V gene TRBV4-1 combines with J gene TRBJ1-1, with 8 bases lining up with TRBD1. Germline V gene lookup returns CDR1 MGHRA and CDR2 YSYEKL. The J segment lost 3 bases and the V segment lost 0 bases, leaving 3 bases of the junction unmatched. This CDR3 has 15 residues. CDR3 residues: CASSQDHRGDTEAFF. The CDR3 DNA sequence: TGCGCCAGCAGCCAAGATCACAGGGGGGACACTGAAGCTTTCTTT.

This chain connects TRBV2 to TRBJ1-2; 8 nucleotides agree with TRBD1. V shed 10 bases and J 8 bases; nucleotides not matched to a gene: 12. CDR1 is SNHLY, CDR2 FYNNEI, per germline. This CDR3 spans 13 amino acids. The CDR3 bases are TGTGCCATCAAAGTGACAGGGGAGGAGGGCTACACCTTC. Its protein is CAIKVTGEEGYTF. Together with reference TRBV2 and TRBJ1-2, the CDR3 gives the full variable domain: EPEVTQTPSHQVTQMGQEVILRCVPISNHLYFYWYRQILGQKVEFLVSFYNNEISEKSEIFDDQFSVERPDGSNFTLKIRSTKLEDSAMYFCAIKVTGEEGYTFGSGTRLTVV.

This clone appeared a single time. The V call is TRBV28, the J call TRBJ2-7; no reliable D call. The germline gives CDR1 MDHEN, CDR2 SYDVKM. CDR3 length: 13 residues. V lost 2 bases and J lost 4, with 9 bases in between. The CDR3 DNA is TGTGCCAGCAGTTTACCAGCTAGGTACGAGCAGTACTTC. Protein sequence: CASSLPARYEQYF.

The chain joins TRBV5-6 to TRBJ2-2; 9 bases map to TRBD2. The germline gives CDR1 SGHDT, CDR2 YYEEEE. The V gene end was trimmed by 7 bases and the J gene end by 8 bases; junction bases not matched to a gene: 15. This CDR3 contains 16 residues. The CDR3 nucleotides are TGTGCCAGCTGGCCCTTAGCGGGGGACAACCCTGGGGAGCTGTTTTTT. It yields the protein CASWPLAGDNPGELFF.

CDR3 in amino acids: CATSDGTAGYYEQYF. CDR3 DNA sequence: TGTGCCACCAGTGACGGGACAGCTGGCTACTACGAGCAGTACTTC. The gene calls are TRBV24-1 and TRBJ2-7, with 7 bases identical to TRBD1. Germline-derived CDR1 and CDR2 are KGHDR and SFDVKD. Losses at the gene ends were 4 bases for V and 3 bases for J; bases not matched to a gene: 8. CDR3 length: 15 residues.